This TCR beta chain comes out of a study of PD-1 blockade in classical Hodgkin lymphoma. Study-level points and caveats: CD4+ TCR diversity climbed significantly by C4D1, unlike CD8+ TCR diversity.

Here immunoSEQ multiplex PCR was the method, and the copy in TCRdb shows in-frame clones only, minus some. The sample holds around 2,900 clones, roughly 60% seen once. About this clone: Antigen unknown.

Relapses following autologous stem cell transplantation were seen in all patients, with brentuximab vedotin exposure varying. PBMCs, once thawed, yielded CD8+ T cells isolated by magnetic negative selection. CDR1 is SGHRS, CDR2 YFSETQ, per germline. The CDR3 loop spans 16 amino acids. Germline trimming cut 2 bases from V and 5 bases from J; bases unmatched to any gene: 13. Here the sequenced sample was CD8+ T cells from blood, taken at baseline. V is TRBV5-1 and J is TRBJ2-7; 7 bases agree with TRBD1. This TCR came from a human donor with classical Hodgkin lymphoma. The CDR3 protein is CASSLYNRGPLDEQYF. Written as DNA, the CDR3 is TGCGCCAGCAGCTTATATAACAGGGGCCCCCTCGACGAGCAGTACTTC.